At least ten counts were recorded for the clone carrying this T cell receptor beta chain. Its target is not known. The CDR3 sequence is 15 residues long. The germline gives CDR1 SGHKS, CDR2 YYEKEE (reference sequence). Trimming cost V 5 bases and J 3 bases; bases outside gene matches: 7. The sample comes from a study of spatial heterogeneity in lung cancer. Study-level background: The donors comprised some 72 untreated early-stage non-small cell lung cancer patients. Sequencing covered available follow-up PBMC samples collected a median of around two years after resection. Study findings and constraints: Relative to follow-up, resection was when ubiquitous expanded tumor TCRs appeared more in blood.

As to time point: blood at routine non-recurrence follow-up after resection. Sequencing was performed on whole RNA extracted from tumor and nontumor lung tissue, or from frozen PBMC, and the material was left unsorted. TCRdb called the 5' RACE reads again in MiXCR, with one record for every CDR3 protein. The data show roughly 14,000 distinct CDR3 sequences, approximately 6.8% seen once. Sequenced material: PBMCs, taken at follow-up. This chain uses TRBV5-5 with TRBJ2-3; the match to TRBD1 covers 9 bases. The source is a male donor with early-stage non-small cell lung cancer. The CDR3 sequence is CASSSPGQGTDTQYF. DNA for the CDR3: TGTGCCAGCAGTTCTCCGGGACAGGGAACAGATACGCAGTATTTT.